This T cell receptor (beta chain) was identified during a study of PD-1 blockade in classical Hodgkin lymphoma. Study-wide context: Nivolumab was administered to patients intravenously at 3 mg/kg every 2 weeks.

Germline-derived CDR1 and CDR2 are LNHNV and YYDKDF (reference sequence). Trimming pared 3 bases from V and 2 bases from J, leaving 9 bases between. The CDR3 covers 14 residues. Assay: immunoSEQ multiplex PCR; the TCRdb copy retains only in-frame clones and omits some. The sample carries 40,000 to 50,000 clones, around 83% recorded once. Relapse after autologous stem cell transplantation occurred in every patient, and brentuximab vedotin exposure varied. This specimen consisted of peripheral blood mononuclear cells (PBMCs), obtained before the second cycle of nivolumab. This TCR was recovered from a human donor with classical Hodgkin lymphoma. This sequence joins TRBV15 and TRBJ2-3, with D tentatively TRBD1 (6 bases). As DNA, the CDR3 is TGTGCCACCAGCAGGAGGGGGATCACAGATACGCAGTATTTT. This translates into CATSRRGITDTQYF.